This is a list of T cell receptor beta chains from one sample in a study of T-cell memory formation after mild COVID-19. TCRdb ran MiXCR on the 5' RACE reads and lists one entry per CDR3 protein. The sample consists of about 470,000 distinct CDR3 sequences, about 23% of them appearing once. The sequencing input was PBMCs or a T cell subset sorted from them (not recorded which). These receptors all stem from an adult woman who had mild COVID-19 (a few samples of this study predate the infection). Cell type and time point are not known. CDR3s include the opening cysteine and the closing phenylalanine or tryptophan. Fields, in order: J gene, D gene, V gene, clone size, CDR3 DNA, CDR3 protein. D genes are given only for firm matches. The listing skips clone size in some rows; elsewhere it reads once, few, many or a size class.

TRBJ1-3,NA,TRBV5-6,NA,TGTGCCAGCAGCTACGGGACGCCCGGAAACACCATATATTTT,CASSYGTPGNTIYF
TRBJ2-1,NA,TRBV7-7,NA,TGTGCTAGCAGCTTACAGGCGGGTAACAATGAGCAGTTCTTC,CASSLQAGNNEQFF
TRBJ1-5,NA,TRBV19,NA,TGTGCCAGTAGTATGGAATCGGTCAATCAGCCCCAGCATTTT,CASSMESVNQPQHF
TRBJ2-7,TRBD1,TRBV5-1,few,TGCGCCAGCAGCTGGACAGGGGGTCGTAACTACGAGCAGTACTTC,CASSWTGGRNYEQYF
TRBJ1-5,NA,TRBV3-1,few,TGTGCCAGCAGCGAAGACAGACACAATCAGCCCCAGCATTTT,CASSEDRHNQPQHF
TRBJ2-5,TRBD2,TRBV6-5,few,TGTGCCAGCAGTTCCACTAGCGGGAGTTTTGAGACCCAGTACTTC,CASSSTSGSFETQYF
TRBJ1-1,NA,TRBV7-2,NA,TGTGCCAGCAGCTGGTACAACGACGGGAACACTGAAGCTTTCTTT,CASSWYNDGNTEAFF
TRBJ2-7,NA,TRBV12-3/TRBV12-4,NA,TGTGCCAGCAGTTTGACAGCGGACGAGCAGTACTTC,CASSLTADEQYF
TRBJ1-5,NA,TRBV12-3/TRBV12-4,NA,TGTGCCAGCAGTTTTGTTATGACGACAGTGGGCAATCAGCCCCAGCATTTT,CASSFVMTTVGNQPQHF
TRBJ2-5,NA,TRBV6-2/TRBV6-3,few,TGTGCCAGCAGTTCCCTCGGGGGCCAGTACTTC,CASSSLGGQYF
TRBJ2-7,TRBD2,TRBV19,few,TGTGCCAGTAGTACCGCCGGGGGGACCTACGAGCAGTACTTC,CASSTAGGTYEQYF
TRBJ2-2,NA,TRBV12-3/TRBV12-4,NA,TGTGCCAGCAGCGACTCTGGGGACGCCGGGGAGCTGTTTTTT,CASSDSGDAGELFF
TRBJ2-5,TRBD1,TRBV24-1,NA,TGTGCCACCAGTGATTTCGCCGGGACAGGGGGAATCAGGGAGACCCAGTACTTC,CATSDFAGTGGIRETQYF
TRBJ2-3,NA,TRBV5-4,few,TGTGCCAGCAGCTTGGGGGCCGGGACAAGCACAGATACGCAGTATTTT,CASSLGAGTSTDTQYF
TRBJ2-7,NA,TRBV7-6,NA,TGTGCCAGCAGCTTAGGGATAGGTGGGGAGTTCTACGAGCAGTACTTC,CASSLGIGGEFYEQYF
TRBJ2-7,NA,TRBV5-6,few,TGTGCCAGCAGCCCACGGTGGGGGCTCACCTACGAGCAGTACTTC,CASSPRWGLTYEQYF
TRBJ2-1,NA,TRBV27,NA,TGTGCCAGCAGACCCCGGGGCTCCTACAATGAGCAGTTCTTC,CASRPRGSYNEQFF
TRBJ2-1,TRBD2,TRBV5-4,NA,TGTGCCAGCAGCAGGGGGGCCGGGGGGGTTTATGAGCAGTTCTTC,CASSRGAGGVYEQFF
TRBJ2-3,TRBD2,TRBV24-1,few,TGTGCCACCGGGCCCGGGGGGTTCAGCACAGATACGCAGTATTTT,CATGPGGFSTDTQYF
TRBJ2-1,TRBD2,TRBV3-1,few,TGTGCCAGCAGCCAAGGGACTAGCGGGGGGGCCTACAATGAGCAGTTCTTC,CASSQGTSGGAYNEQFF
TRBJ1-6,NA,TRBV6-5,few,TGTGCCAGCACTCCTGACAGTGCAAGTTCACCCCTCCACTTT,CASTPDSASSPLHF
TRBJ1-1,TRBD1,TRBV5-6,few,TGTGCCAGCAGCTTGGGCGGGACAGGGGAGAGTGGAGCTTTCTTT,CASSLGGTGESGAFF
TRBJ2-7,NA,TRBV14,NA,TGTGCCAGCAGCCCCTTCCGGGACTCCTACGAGCAGTACTTC,CASSPFRDSYEQYF
TRBJ2-5,TRBD2,TRBV7-2,few,TGTGCCAGCAGCTTAGGTCCTAGCGGGGAGACCCAGTACTTC,CASSLGPSGETQYF
TRBJ2-1,TRBD1,TRBV7-3,NA,TGTGCCAGCAGCTCCGGGACAGGGTTACATGAGCAGTTCTTC,CASSSGTGLHEQFF
TRBJ2-7,TRBD2,TRBV7-9,few,TGTGCCAGCAGCGCCTGGACTAGCGGGAACTACGAGCAGTACTTC,CASSAWTSGNYEQYF
TRBJ2-1,TRBD2,TRBV4-2,NA,TGTGCCAGCAGTCCAGGAGGGCGGGAGAGTAATGAGCAGTTCTTC,CASSPGGRESNEQFF
TRBJ1-3,NA,TRBV18,few,TGTGCCAGCTCACCATTGGACTCAGGCAACTCTGGAAACACCATATATTTT,CASSPLDSGNSGNTIYF
TRBJ2-7,NA,TRBV27,NA,TGTGCCAGCAGTACCTCGGGCAGGGCAATCTACGAGCAGTACTTC,CASSTSGRAIYEQYF
TRBJ2-7,NA,TRBV7-9,NA,TGTGCCAGCAGCTTAGCGAGACAGGCCTACGAGCAGTACTTC,CASSLARQAYEQYF